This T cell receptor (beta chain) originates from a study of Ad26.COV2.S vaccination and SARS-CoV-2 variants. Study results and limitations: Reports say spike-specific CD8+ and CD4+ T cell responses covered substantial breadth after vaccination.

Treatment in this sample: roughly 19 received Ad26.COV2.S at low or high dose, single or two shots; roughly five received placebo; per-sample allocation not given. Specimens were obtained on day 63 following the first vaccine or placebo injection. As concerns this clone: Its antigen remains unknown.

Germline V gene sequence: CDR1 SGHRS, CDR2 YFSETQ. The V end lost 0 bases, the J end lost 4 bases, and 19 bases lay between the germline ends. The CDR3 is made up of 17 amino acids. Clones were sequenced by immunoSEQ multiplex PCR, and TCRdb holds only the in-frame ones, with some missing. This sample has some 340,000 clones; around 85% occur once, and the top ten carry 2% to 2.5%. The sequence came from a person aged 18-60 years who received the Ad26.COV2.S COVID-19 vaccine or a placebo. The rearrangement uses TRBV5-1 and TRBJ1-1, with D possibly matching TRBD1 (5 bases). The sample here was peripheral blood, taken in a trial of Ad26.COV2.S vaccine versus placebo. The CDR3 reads CASSLGVGADRSTEAFF. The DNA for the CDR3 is TGCGCCAGCAGCTTGGGTGTTGGGGCAGACCGTAGCACTGAAGCTTTCTTT.